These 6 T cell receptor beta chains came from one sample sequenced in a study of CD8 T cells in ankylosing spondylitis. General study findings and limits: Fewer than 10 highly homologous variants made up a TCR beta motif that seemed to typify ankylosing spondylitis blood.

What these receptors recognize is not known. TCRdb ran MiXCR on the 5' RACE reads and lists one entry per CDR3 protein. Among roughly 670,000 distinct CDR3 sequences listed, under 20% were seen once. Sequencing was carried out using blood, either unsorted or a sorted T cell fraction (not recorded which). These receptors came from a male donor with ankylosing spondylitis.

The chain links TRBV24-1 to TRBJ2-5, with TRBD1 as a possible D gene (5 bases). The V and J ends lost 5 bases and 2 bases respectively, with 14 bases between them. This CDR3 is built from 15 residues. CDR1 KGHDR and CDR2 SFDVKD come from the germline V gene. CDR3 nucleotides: TGTGCCACCAGTGCCTGGGGCACAGAACAAGAGACCCAGTACTTC. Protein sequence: CATSAWGTEQETQYF.

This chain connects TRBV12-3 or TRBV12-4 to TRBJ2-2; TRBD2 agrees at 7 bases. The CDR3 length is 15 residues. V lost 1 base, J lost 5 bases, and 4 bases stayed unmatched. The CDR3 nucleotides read TGTGCCAGCAGTTTAGGGGGAGGGCGTACCGGGGAGCTGTTTTTT. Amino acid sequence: CASSLGGGRTGELFF.

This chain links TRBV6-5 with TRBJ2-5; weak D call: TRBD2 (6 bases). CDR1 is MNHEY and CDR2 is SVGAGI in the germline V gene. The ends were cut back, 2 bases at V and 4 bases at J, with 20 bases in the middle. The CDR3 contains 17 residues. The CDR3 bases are TGTGCCAGCAGTTACGGTTGGCGGGACCCCGGCGGAGAGACCCAGTACTTC. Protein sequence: CASSYGWRDPGGETQYF.

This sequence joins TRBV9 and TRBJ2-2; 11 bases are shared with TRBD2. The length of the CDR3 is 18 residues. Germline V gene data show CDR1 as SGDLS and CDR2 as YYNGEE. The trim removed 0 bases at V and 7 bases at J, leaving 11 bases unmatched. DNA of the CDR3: TGTGCCAGCAGCGTAGATCCTAGCGGGAGGCCATCCAGCGGGGAGCTGTTTTTT. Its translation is CASSVDPSGRPSSGELFF.

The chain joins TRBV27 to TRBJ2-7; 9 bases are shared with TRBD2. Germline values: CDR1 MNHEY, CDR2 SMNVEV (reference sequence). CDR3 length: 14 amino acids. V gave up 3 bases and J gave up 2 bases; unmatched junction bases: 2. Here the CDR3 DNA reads TGTGCCAGCAGTTTCCGACTAGCGGCCTACGAGCAGTACTTC. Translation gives CASSFRLAAYEQYF.

This chain's CDR3 is CAWTIGETQYF. In nucleotides, the CDR3 is TGTGCCTGGACTATAGGGGAGACCCAGTACTTC. The J gene is TRBJ2-5, the V gene TRBV30, with D hard to call. The V gene's germline CDR1 is GTSNPN and CDR2 SVGIG (reference sequence). V was clipped by 4 bases and J by 5 bases, with 8 bases between them. This CDR3 region has 11 residues. The variable domain in full, completed from reference TRBV30 and TRBJ2-5, reads SQTIHQWPATLVQPVGSPLSLECTVEGTSNPNLYWYRQAAGRGLQLLFYSVGIGQISSEVPQNLSASRPQDRQFILSSKKLLLSDSGFYLCAWTIGETQYFGPGTRLLVL.